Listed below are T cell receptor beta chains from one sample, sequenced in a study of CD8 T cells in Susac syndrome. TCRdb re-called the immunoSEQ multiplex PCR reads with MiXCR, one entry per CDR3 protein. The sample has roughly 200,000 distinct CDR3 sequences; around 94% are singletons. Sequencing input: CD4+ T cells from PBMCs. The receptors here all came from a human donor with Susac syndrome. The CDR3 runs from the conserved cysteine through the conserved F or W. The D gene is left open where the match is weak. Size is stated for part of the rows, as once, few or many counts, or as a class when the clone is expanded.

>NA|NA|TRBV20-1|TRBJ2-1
CSAQGYNEQFF
TGCAGTGCGCAGGGGTACAATGAGCAGTTCTTC
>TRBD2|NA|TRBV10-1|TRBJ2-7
CASSEGLAGIDEQYF
TGCGCCAGCAGTGAGGGACTAGCGGGGATCGACGAGCAGTACTTC
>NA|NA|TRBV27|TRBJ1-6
CASSLDPVSYNSPLHF
TGTGCCAGCAGTTTAGACCCAGTGTCCTATAATTCACCCCTCCACTTT
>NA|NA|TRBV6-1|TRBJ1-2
CATCRDNALGNYGYTF
TGTGCCACTTGCCGGGACAACGCCCTCGGGAACTATGGCTACACCTTC
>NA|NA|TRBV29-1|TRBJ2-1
CSVATGTTYGEQFF
TGCAGCGTCGCAACCGGGACAACGTACGGGGAGCAGTTCTTC
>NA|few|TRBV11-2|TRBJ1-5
CASSLDPRQPQHF
TGTGCCAGCAGCTTAGATCCGAGACAGCCCCAGCATTTT
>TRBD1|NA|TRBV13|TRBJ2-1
CASSLDRDNEQFF
TGTGCCAGCAGCTTGGACAGGGACAATGAGCAGTTCTTC
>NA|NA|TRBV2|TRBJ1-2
CASRKDSNYGYTF
TGTGCCAGCCGGAAGGACAGCAACTATGGCTACACCTTC
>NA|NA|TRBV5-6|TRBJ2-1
CASSKTGPYNEQFF
TGTGCCAGCAGCAAGACAGGTCCCTACAATGAGCAGTTCTTC
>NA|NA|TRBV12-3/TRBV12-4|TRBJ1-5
CASSQGKGNQPQHF
TGTGCCAGCAGCCAGGGGAAGGGCAATCAGCCCCAGCATTTT
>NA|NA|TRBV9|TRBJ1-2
CASSLRLPSTGGYTF
TGTGCCAGCAGTTTACGACTGCCATCCACCGGAGGCTACACCTTC
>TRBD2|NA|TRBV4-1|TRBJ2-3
CASSQGLLADSSTDTQYF
TGCGCCAGCAGCCAAGGGTTACTAGCGGATTCTAGCACAGATACGCAGTATTTT
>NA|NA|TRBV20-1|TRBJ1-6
CSARTGAGSPLHF
TGCAGTGCTAGAACGGGGGCAGGTTCACCCCTCCACTTT
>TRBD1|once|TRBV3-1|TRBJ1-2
CASSRNNRDSYGYTF
TGTGCCAGCAGCCGCAATAACCGGGACAGCTATGGCTACACCTTC
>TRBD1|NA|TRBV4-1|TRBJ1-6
CASSDQGAAYNSPLHF
TGCGCCAGCAGCGACCAGGGGGCTGCCTATAATTCACCCCTCCACTTT
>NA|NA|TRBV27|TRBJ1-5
CASSLQVTQPQHF
TGTGCCAGCAGTTTACAGGTAACTCAGCCCCAGCATTTT
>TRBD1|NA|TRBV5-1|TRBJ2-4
CASSLSGDRGNIQYF
TGCGCCAGCAGCTTGTCTGGGGACAGAGGAAACATTCAGTACTTC
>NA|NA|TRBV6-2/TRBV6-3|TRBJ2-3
CASRPPSTDTQYF
TGTGCCAGCCGGCCGCCTAGCACAGATACGCAGTATTTT
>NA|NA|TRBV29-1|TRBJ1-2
CSVDQFYGYTF
TGCAGCGTTGACCAGTTCTATGGCTACACCTTC
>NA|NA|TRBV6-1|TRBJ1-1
CASSPGRQGLNTEAFF
TGTGCCAGCAGCCCGGGACGCCAGGGCTTGAACACTGAAGCTTTCTTT
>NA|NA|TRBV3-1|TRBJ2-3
CASSHGTDTQYF
TGTGCCAGCAGCCACGGGACAGATACGCAGTATTTT
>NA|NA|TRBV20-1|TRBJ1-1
CSATHTGLAEAFF
TGCAGTGCTACCCATACAGGGTTGGCTGAAGCTTTCTTT
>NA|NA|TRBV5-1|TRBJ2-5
CASSHRDWGETQYF
TGCGCCAGCAGCCACCGGGACTGGGGCGAGACCCAGTACTTC
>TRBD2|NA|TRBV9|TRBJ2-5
CASSLRTSGEKETQYF
TGTGCCAGCAGCCTTCGGACTAGCGGGGAGAAAGAGACCCAGTACTTC
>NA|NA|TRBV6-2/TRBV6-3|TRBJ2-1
CASSYSNYRSSYNEQFF
TGTGCCAGCAGTTACTCGAATTACAGGAGCTCCTACAATGAGCAGTTCTTC
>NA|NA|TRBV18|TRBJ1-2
CASSPEEGYGYTF
TGTGCCAGCTCACCAGAGGAGGGGTATGGCTACACCTTC
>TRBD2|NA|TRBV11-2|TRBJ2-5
CASSGTRGGVETQYF
TGTGCCAGCAGCGGGACTAGGGGGGGCGTGGAGACCCAGTACTTC
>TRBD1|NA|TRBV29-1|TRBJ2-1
CSVEPGGGESYNEQFF
TGCAGCGTTGAGCCAGGGGGCGGTGAATCCTACAATGAGCAGTTCTTC
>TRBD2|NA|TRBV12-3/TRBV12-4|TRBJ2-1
CASSSATGSGGYNEQFF
TGTGCCAGCAGTTCCGCGACGGGGAGCGGGGGGTACAATGAGCAGTTCTTC
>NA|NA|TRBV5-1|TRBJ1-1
CASSEGTNTEAFF
TGCGCCAGCAGTGAGGGGACGAACACTGAAGCTTTCTTT
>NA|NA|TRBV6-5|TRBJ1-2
CASSYSGARDGYTF
TGTGCCAGCAGTTACTCAGGGGCCCGCGATGGCTACACCTTC
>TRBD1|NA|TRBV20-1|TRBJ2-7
CSARDPDRPLSHEQYF
TGCAGTGCTAGAGATCCGGACAGGCCGCTTTCCCACGAGCAGTACTTC
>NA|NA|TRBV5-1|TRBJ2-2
CASSVPDGELFF
TGCGCCAGCAGCGTACCTGACGGGGAGCTGTTTTTT
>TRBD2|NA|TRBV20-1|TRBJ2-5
CSARAQAGGKETQYF
TGCAGTGCTAGAGCCCAAGCGGGGGGAAAAGAGACCCAGTACTTC
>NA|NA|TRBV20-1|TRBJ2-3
CSASPGNTQYF
TGCAGTGCTAGTCCGGGGAATACGCAGTATTTT
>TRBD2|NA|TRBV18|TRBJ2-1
CASSTLAGADNEQFF
TGTGCCAGCTCAACGCTAGCGGGGGCCGACAATGAGCAGTTCTTC
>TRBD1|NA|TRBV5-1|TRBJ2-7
CASSLDGTAYEQYF
TGCGCCAGCAGCTTGGACGGGACAGCCTACGAGCAGTACTTC
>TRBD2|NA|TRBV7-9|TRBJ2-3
CASSSRREADTQYF
TGTGCCAGCAGCTCCCGGCGGGAGGCAGATACGCAGTATTTT
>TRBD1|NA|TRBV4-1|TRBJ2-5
CASRAGTDQETQYF
TGCGCCAGCCGCGCCGGGACAGACCAAGAGACCCAGTACTTC
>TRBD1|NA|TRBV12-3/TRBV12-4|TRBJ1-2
CASSQGQERRGYTF
TGTGCCAGCAGTCAAGGACAGGAACGTCGTGGCTACACCTTC
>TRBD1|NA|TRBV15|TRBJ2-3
CATSRGTGGENTQYF
TGTGCCACCAGCAGAGGTACAGGGGGCGAGAATACGCAGTATTTT
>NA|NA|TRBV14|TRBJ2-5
CASSRRGAPGTQYF
TGTGCCAGCAGCCGACGGGGGGCGCCGGGGACCCAGTACTTC
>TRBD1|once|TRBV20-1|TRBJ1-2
CSAGTTGVGGYTF
TGCAGTGCTGGAACGACAGGGGTGGGAGGCTACACCTTC
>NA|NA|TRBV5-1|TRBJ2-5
CASSLGGKQETQYF
TGCGCCAGCAGCTTGGGGGGGAAGCAAGAGACCCAGTACTTC
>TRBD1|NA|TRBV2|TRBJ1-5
CASSRQGAGQPQHF
TGTGCCAGCAGCCGACAGGGGGCCGGTCAGCCCCAGCATTTT
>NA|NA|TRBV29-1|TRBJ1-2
CSGLRTSGGYTF
TGCAGCGGCCTTAGGACATCGGGGGGCTACACCTTC